This T cell receptor beta chain was observed in a study of blood T cell repertoires in COVID-19. Turning to the study itself: The origin of the acute and convalescent COVID-19 samples was the United States, Italy and Spain. The cDNA or gDNA used as material had been derived from T cells, B-cell-depleted T cells, or PBMCs.

The CDR3 is 15 amino acids. In germline, CDR1 is LNHDA, CDR2 SQIVND (reference sequence). V lost 5 bases and J 1 base, leaving 14 bases between the germline ends. In the original analysis: Reference gene primers were amplified, and this amplification served to estimate nucleated cell counts. Clones were sequenced by immunoSEQ multiplex PCR, and TCRdb holds only the in-frame ones, with some missing. The DNA gave D and trimming, while V, J and clone size come from that table. Among roughly 200,000 clones listed, approximately 88% were seen once. This TCR derives from a woman aged 25 to 45 with acute or convalescent COVID-19. Specimen: peripheral blood. The V gene is TRBV19, the J gene TRBJ1-1, with D possibly being TRBD1 (6 bases). In DNA form, the CDR3 reads TGTGCCAGTAGTGGAGACAGGTTAAGGAACACTGAAGCTTTCTTT. Its translation: CASSGDRLRNTEAFF.